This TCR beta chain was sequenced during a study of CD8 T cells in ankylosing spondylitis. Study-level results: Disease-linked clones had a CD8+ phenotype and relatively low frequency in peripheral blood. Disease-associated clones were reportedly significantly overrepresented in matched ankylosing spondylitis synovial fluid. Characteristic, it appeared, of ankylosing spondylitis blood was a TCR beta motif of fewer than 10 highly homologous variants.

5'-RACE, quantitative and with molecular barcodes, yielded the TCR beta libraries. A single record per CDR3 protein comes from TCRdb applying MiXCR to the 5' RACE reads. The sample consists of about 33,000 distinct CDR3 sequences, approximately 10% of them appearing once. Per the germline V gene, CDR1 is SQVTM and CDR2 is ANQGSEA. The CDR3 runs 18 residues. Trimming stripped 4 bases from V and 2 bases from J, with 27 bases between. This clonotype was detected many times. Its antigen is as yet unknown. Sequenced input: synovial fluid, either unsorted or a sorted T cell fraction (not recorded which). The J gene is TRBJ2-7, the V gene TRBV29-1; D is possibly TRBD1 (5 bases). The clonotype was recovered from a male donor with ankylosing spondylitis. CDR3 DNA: TGCAGCGTTGTTTTTCCAGGGCAAGGTACTCGTCCAACCTACGAGCAGTACTTC. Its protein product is CSVVFPGQGTRPTYEQYF.